Shown below are 32 T cell receptor beta chains from a single sample sequenced in a study of blood T cell repertoires in COVID-19. Sequenced by immunoSEQ multiplex PCR; TCRdb stores in-frame clones only, minus some. The table records approximately 300,000 clones, roughly 80% of them present only once. The sample taken for sequencing was peripheral blood. These receptors were taken from a person aged 70 to 85 with COVID-19, enrolled during active disease.

The chain employs TRBV3-1 (or the pseudogene TRBV3-2) and TRBJ2-1; no reliable D call. This CDR3 is built from 18 residues. Germline lookup yields CDR1 LGHDT and CDR2 YNNKEL (reference sequence). The ends were cut back, 0 bases at V and 1 base at J, with 16 bases in the middle. For the CDR3, the DNA is TGTGCCAGCAGCCAAGATCTCTTCTTTCCTAGGTCCTACAATGAGCAGTTCTTC. It yields the protein CASSQDLFFPRSYNEQFF.

This clone was recorded only once. The CDR3 spells CASSLAAGGNTEAFF. For the CDR3, the DNA is TGTGCCAGCAGCTTAGCGGCAGGGGGAAACACTGAAGCTTTCTTT. The chain employs TRBV7-6 and TRBJ1-1, with 7 bases matching TRBD1. Trimming took 0 bases from V and 2 from J; bases not matched to a gene: 3. CDR1 and CDR2 (germline): SGHVS, FNYEAQ. The CDR3 is 15 residues long.

The chain is built from TRBV7-9 and TRBJ2-2; TRBD1 matches at 8 bases. The V segment lost 3 bases and the J segment 5 bases; nucleotides outside the gene matches: 8. Germline CDR1 SEHNR, CDR2 FQNEAQ (reference sequence). The CDR3 length is 16 residues. In DNA, the CDR3 is TGTGCCAGCAGCTTTTCAGGACAGGGCTGGACCGGGGAGCTGTTTTTT. Its protein product is CASSFSGQGWTGELFF.

This clone showed up just once. J is TRBJ1-1 and V is TRBV19, with 7 bases identical to TRBD1. Looked up from germline, CDR1 is LNHDA and CDR2 is SQIVND (reference sequence). CDR3 length: 15 residues. Germline trimming cut 2 bases from V and 6 bases from J; bases unmatched to any gene: 9. In DNA form, the CDR3 reads TGTGCCAGTAGTATATCGACAGGGTTATCTGCTGAAGCTTTCTTT. Translation: CASSISTGLSAEAFF.

The rearrangement joins TRBV4-3 to TRBJ2-7, with 8 bases matching TRBD2. V lost 1 base to trimming and J lost 2 bases; unmatched junction nucleotides: 4. The CDR3 loop spans 15 amino acids. CDR1 and CDR2 from the germline V gene are LGHNA and YSLEER. CDR3 in DNA: TGCGCCAGCAGCCAAGGGCTAGCGGGCGCCTACGAGCAGTACTTC. Amino acid sequence: CASSQGLAGAYEQYF.

This rearrangement joins TRBV27 to TRBJ2-7; 7 nucleotides line up with TRBD1. V was pared by 5 bases and J by 5 bases, with 12 bases of the junction left unmatched. CDR1 is MNHEY, CDR2 SMNVEV, per germline (reference sequence). The CDR3 contains 15 residues. DNA for the CDR3: TGTGCCAGCAGTCCCCTGAGACAGGGCCGCCACGAGCAGTACTTC. It specifies CASSPLRQGRHEQYF.

The chain couples TRBV27 to TRBJ2-7; TRBD1 is a possible D gene (5 bases). The CDR3 covers 16 residues. Trimming cost V 0 bases and J 3 bases, with 15 bases left between them. Looked up from germline, CDR1 is MNHEY and CDR2 is SMNVEV (reference sequence). The DNA of the CDR3 is TGTGCCAGCAGTTTATCTTGGGCAGGGTTGAACTACGAGCAGTACTTC. The encoded protein is CASSLSWAGLNYEQYF.

V gene TRBV6-5 combines with J gene TRBJ1-4; D uncertain. CDR1 is MNHEY and CDR2 is SVGAGI in the germline V gene. Trimming cost V 5 bases and J 8 bases, with 12 bases left between them. The length of the CDR3 is 13 residues. CDR3 residues: CASSRGFGEKLFF. DNA for the CDR3: TGTGCCAGCAGTCGCGGTTTTGGAGAAAAACTGTTTTTT.

The chain has TRBV5-1 and TRBJ2-1, with D possibly matching TRBD2 (5 bases). V lost 4 bases and J 6 bases, leaving 11 bases between the germline ends. This CDR3 spans 13 amino acids. Germline assignment: CDR1 SGHRS and CDR2 YFSETQ. Here the CDR3 DNA reads TGCGCCAGCAGCACGGCCCGGGGCAATGAGCAGTTCTTC. This gives the protein CASSTARGNEQFF.

The chain recombines TRBV11-1 with TRBJ2-3, with 7 bases lining up with TRBD2. There are 15 residues in the CDR3. The junction had 6 bases not matched to a gene; V was cut back by 5 bases and J by 1 base. Germline CDR1 is SGHAT and CDR2 is FQDESV (reference sequence). The CDR3 loop is CASSPDRGGTDTQYF. The CDR3 nucleotides are TGTGCCAGCAGCCCTGACCGGGGGGGCACAGATACGCAGTATTTT. Supplemented by reference TRBV11-1 and TRBJ2-3, the full variable domain reads EAEVAQSPRYKITEKSQAVAFWCDPISGHATLYWYRQILGQGPELLVQFQDESVVDDSQLPKDRFSAERLKGVDSTLKIQPAELGDSAMYLCASSPDRGGTDTQYFGPGTRLTVL.

The chain recombines TRBV12-3 or TRBV12-4 with TRBJ1-1; D gene unclear. Trimming shortened V by 2 bases and J by 8 bases, and 9 bases separated the two germline ends. CDR3 length: 12 residues. In DNA, the CDR3 is TGTGCCAGCAGTTTACCGGTCACCGAAGCTTTCTTT. It encodes CASSLPVTEAFF.

The V call is TRBV25-1, the J call TRBJ2-3; no definite D call. The CDR3 is 14 amino acids. Germline-derived CDR1 and CDR2 are MGHDK and SYGVNS. V was cut by 1 base and J by 4 bases, with 9 bases left in between. CDR3 in DNA: TGTGCCAGCAGTGAATCTATCGCCGCAGATACGCAGTATTTT. Its protein is CASSESIAADTQYF.

V and J are TRBV27 and TRBJ1-5, with 7 positions matching TRBD1. The germline CDR1 and CDR2 sequences are MNHEY and SMNVEV (reference sequence). V shed 5 bases and J 7 bases; nucleotides not matched to a gene: 11. The CDR3 is 15 amino acids. CDR3 loop: CASSKSDRVGQPQHF. CDR3 nucleotides: TGTGCCAGCAGTAAATCAGACAGGGTGGGACAGCCCCAGCATTTT.

This clone was found once. V and J are TRBV7-2 and TRBJ2-2; a weak D match, TRBD2 (5 bases). Germline assignment: CDR1 SGHTA and CDR2 FQGNSA. V shed 1 base and J shed 7 bases, with 13 bases lying between them. CDR3 length equals 15 residues. The CDR3 region has the DNA TGTGCCAGCAGCTTAGAAGGCGGGTGGAGCGGGGAGCTGTTTTTT. Amino acid sequence: CASSLEGGWSGELFF.

The chain links TRBV19 to TRBJ1-2, with D possibly matching TRBD1 (5 bases). Trimming stripped 3 bases from V and 7 bases from J, with 15 bases between. Per germline, CDR1 LNHDA and CDR2 SQIVND (reference sequence). The CDR3 covers 14 residues. The CDR3 DNA reads TGTGCCAGTAGTATCGGGTCCAGGGAAGGTGGCTACACCTTC. It translates to CASSIGSREGGYTF.

V is TRBV6-2 or TRBV6-3 and J is TRBJ1-2; D is unresolved. This CDR3 region has 15 residues. V lost 0 bases and J lost 7, with 15 bases in between. The germline V gene has CDR1 MNHEY and CDR2 SVGEGT. This chain's CDR3 is CASSYSTSPGSGYTF. The CDR3 bases are TGTGCCAGCAGTTACTCAACCTCTCCGGGGAGTGGCTACACCTTC.

This chain joins TRBV3-1 (or the pseudogene TRBV3-2) and TRBJ2-5; tentative D call: TRBD2 (7 bases). CDR1 is LGHDT and CDR2 is YNNKEL in the germline V gene (reference sequence). The CDR3 has 15 amino acids. The V gene lost 0 bases and the J gene lost 5 bases, with 13 bases spanning the gap. The CDR3 is CASSQEGGGGETQYF. DNA for the CDR3: TGTGCCAGCAGCCAAGAGGGGGGGGGCGGTGAGACCCAGTACTTC.

The chain combines TRBV9 with TRBJ2-5, with 10 bases fitting TRBD1. The CDR3 is made up of 16 amino acids. J was trimmed by 0 bases and V by 0 bases; bases with no gene match: 2. Germline assignment: CDR1 SGDLS and CDR2 YYNGEE. The CDR3: CASSVDGTGDQETQYF. The CDR3 nucleotides read TGTGCCAGCAGCGTAGATGGGACAGGGGACCAAGAGACCCAGTACTTC.

The rearrangement uses TRBV28 and TRBJ2-1, with 9 bases aligning to TRBD1. The CDR3 length is 16 residues. The V gene end was trimmed by 6 bases and the J gene end by 4 bases; junction bases not matched to a gene: 10. CDR1 and CDR2 (germline): MDHEN, SYDVKM. The CDR3 DNA follows: TGTGCCAGCAGCCCCCGGACAGGGGCGTCTTACAATGAGCAGTTCTTC. Encoded protein: CASSPRTGASYNEQFF.

The rearrangement joins TRBV15 to TRBJ1-5; 8 bases align to TRBD1. CDR1 is LNHNV and CDR2 is YYDKDF in the germline V gene (reference sequence). V gave up 1 base and J gave up 5 bases; unmatched junction bases: 7. CDR3 length: 16 residues. The CDR3 protein is CATSRGSRDRYQPQHF. DNA of the CDR3: TGTGCCACCAGCAGAGGGTCCCGGGACAGGTATCAGCCCCAGCATTTT.

Note on this clone: The junction differs from germline at one of its ends, possibly a read error. As DNA, the CDR3 is TGCGCCAGTAGGGCAGGGGTGAATTCACCCCTCCACTTT. It yields the protein CASRAGVNSPLHF. This chain uses TRBV19 with TRBJ1-6, with D possibly matching TRBD1 (6 bases). Germline lookup yields CDR1 LNHDA and CDR2 SQIVND (reference sequence). The CDR3 has 13 amino acids.

The rearrangement joins TRBV7-8 to TRBJ2-3; D might be TRBD1 (6 bases). The length of the CDR3 is 17 residues. Per the germline V gene, CDR1 is SGHVS and CDR2 is FQNEAQ. Trimming left V 3 bases short and J 0 bases short, with 16 bases between. The DNA of the CDR3 is TGTGCCAGCAGCTTGGGGGCCGGGCGAGCTAGCACAGATACGCAGTATTTT. Translating it yields CASSLGAGRASTDTQYF.

This clone was picked up one time. The chain carries TRBV5-6 and TRBJ1-1; no clear D gene. There are 16 residues in the CDR3. The germline V gene has CDR1 SGHDT and CDR2 YYEEEE. Trimming took 4 bases from V and 3 from J, leaving 19 bases between them. The chain's CDR3 is CASSGWRALRDTEAFF. As DNA, the CDR3 is TGTGCCAGCAGCGGGTGGCGAGCGTTGAGGGACACTGAAGCTTTCTTT.

The chain uses TRBV5-6 and TRBJ2-3; a possible D gene is TRBD2 (5 bases). Trimming left V 0 bases short and J 2 bases short, with 7 bases between. The CDR3 is 14 amino acids. Germline values: CDR1 SGHDT, CDR2 YYEEEE. CDR3 protein: CASSLGLATDTQYF. The CDR3 DNA follows: TGTGCCAGCAGCTTGGGGCTAGCCACAGATACGCAGTATTTT.

CDR3 nucleotides: TGTGCCAGCAGTTCGACAGGGGGCGGGTTAGATACGCAGTATTTT. Its translation is CASSSTGGGLDTQYF. The chain couples TRBV6-2 or TRBV6-3 to TRBJ2-3, with 10 bases matching TRBD1. The CDR3 sequence is 15 residues long. The germline V gene encodes CDR1 MNHEY and CDR2 SVGEGT. V was pared by 4 bases and J by 5 bases, with 6 bases of the junction left unmatched.

This chain uses TRBV27 with TRBJ1-1; D remains ambiguous. CDR3 size: 13 residues. From germline, CDR1 is MNHEY and CDR2 SMNVEV (reference sequence). With 5 bases removed from V and 0 bases from J, the gap between germline ends came to 7 bases. CDR3 nucleotides: TGTGCCAGCAGTATTAAAATGAACACTGAAGCTTTCTTT. Its protein product is CASSIKMNTEAFF.

The V and J genes are TRBV7-2 and TRBJ2-7, with D perhaps TRBD2 (6 bases). CDR1 and CDR2 from the germline V gene are SGHTA and FQGNSA. This CDR3 has 15 amino acids. Trimming took off 1 base at V and 6 bases at J, with 16 bases between the two ends. The CDR3 region is CASSLVGQGGGEQYF. The CDR3 DNA reads TGTGCCAGCAGCTTAGTCGGGCAGGGAGGCGGCGAGCAGTACTTC.

The V call is TRBV6-5, the J call TRBJ2-4, with 14 positions matching TRBD2. J was trimmed by 14 bases and V by 5 bases; bases with no gene match: 11. In germline, CDR1 is MNHEY, CDR2 SVGAGI. This CDR3 spans 15 amino acids. The CDR3 DNA is TGTGCCAGCAGTACAAGTCCCGGGACTAGCGGGAGAGAGTACTTC. Its protein is CASSTSPGTSGREYF.

In its sample, this clone was seen a few times. The chain has TRBV4-1 and TRBJ2-7; TRBD1 is a possible D gene (6 bases). V was pared by 4 bases and J by 6 bases, with 13 bases between. Germline values: CDR1 MGHRA, CDR2 YSYEKL. The CDR3 sequence is 13 residues long. The CDR3 spells CASSLLGGLEQYF. The CDR3, as DNA: TGCGCCAGCAGCCTCTTAGGGGGTCTCGAGCAGTACTTC.

CDR3 coding DNA: TGTGCCAGCAGCACACGGGATCGGGACATCAATGAAAAACTGTTTTTT. Translation gives CASSTRDRDINEKLFF. This rearrangement joins TRBV28 to TRBJ1-4, with D tentatively TRBD1 (6 bases). Germline assignment: CDR1 MDHEN and CDR2 SYDVKM. The CDR3 runs to 16 residues. Trimming stripped 6 bases from V and 5 bases from J, with 19 bases between. Full variable domain (rest looked up from reference TRBV28 and TRBJ1-4): DVKVTQSSRYLVKRTGEKVFLECVQDMDHENMFWYRQDPGLGLRLIYFSYDVKMKEKGDIPEGYSVSREKKERFSLILESASTNQTSMYLCASSTRDRDINEKLFFGSGTQLSVL.

The DNA for the CDR3 is TGTGCCAGCAGTTACTCCAGGTTCAGCAATCAGCCCCAGCATTTT. It translates to CASSYSRFSNQPQHF. The chain is built from TRBV6-5 and TRBJ1-5; D ambiguous. The germline V and J ends were trimmed by 0 bases and 1 base, with 7 bases remaining between them. CDR1 is MNHEY, CDR2 SVGAGI, per germline. The CDR3 is made up of 15 amino acids.

This sequence joins TRBV6-6 and TRBJ2-1; D unclear. V was shortened by 1 base and J by 6 bases, with 13 bases between the two germline ends. CDR3 size: 15 residues. The germline CDR1 and CDR2 sequences are MNHNY and SVGAGI (reference sequence). Here the CDR3 DNA reads TGTGCCAGCAGTTACTTGCGCGAGGCAGCCAATGAGCAGTTCTTC. It is translated as CASSYLREAANEQFF.